This T cell receptor beta chain is drawn from a study of T-cell memory formation after mild COVID-19 (dated by TCRdb to the early 2020s). About the investigation overall: TCR sequence clusters from the two donors were found to be largely donor specific. Two young, previously healthy adult volunteers made up the cohort, one male and one female. In a couple of donors, T-cell clones that expanded and contracted after mild COVID-19 were followed by sequencing TCRalpha and TCRbeta repertoires longitudinally. Overall results and qualifications from the work: Contracting CD4+ clones were located mainly in the CM and EM memory subsets, whereas CD8+ clones were found to be enriched in EMRA. Only a couple of mild cases were covered by the study, and larger cohorts that include severe cases with pre-infection samples were considered necessary. Clones contracting from day 15 to 85 had balanced CD4/CD8 phenotypes, while a second wave expanding from day 15 to 37 was biased towards CD4+. Whether the second-wave clones peaking on day 37 were SARS-CoV-2 specific was not confirmed. The detection of some responding clones in pre-infection memory suggests that pre-existing cross-reactive memory T cells joined the SARS-CoV-2 response.

TCRdb records Illumina NovaSeq 6000 as the sequencer. TCRalpha and TCRbeta cDNA libraries were built by 5'RACE with constant-segment primers, adding sample barcodes and unique molecular identifiers. RNA was extracted from every sample with Trizol reagent. The libraries were amplified in two PCR steps, and the second step added a second sample barcode and Illumina TruSeq adapters. Sequencing of the libraries was done on an Illumina NovaSeq, producing 2 x 150 bp paired-end reads. Concerning the study's data processing: Demultiplexing of reads and collapsing into UMI-guided consensus sequences were performed with migec v1.2.7. Using mixcr v2.1.11, the UMI consensuses were aligned to TRA and TRB V and J templates and assembled into clonotypes. Clonotypes were classified as expanded or contracted when called significant by both edgeR and NoisET, with noise models trained on biological replicates. edgeR calls used a false discovery rate-adjusted p below 0.01 and a log2 fold-change threshold of 1. As an exploratory analysis of dynamics, max-normalized trajectories of the 1000 most abundant clonotypes were examined by PCA with hierarchical clustering. Each responding clone was given a CD4 or CD8 phenotype based on the CD4+ and CD8+ repertoires, which had been sequenced separately. TCRdb reran the public reads through fastp at Q25 and MiXCR, keeping productive beta chains. Merged by CDR3 protein, the rows form single entries marked with the most common genes and DNA. TCRdb, not the authors, supplied the V and J calls. The sample table contains around 200,000 distinct CDR3 sequences; only one count was recorded for about 10% of them. The ten largest account for 2.5% to 3.5% of the sample.

Cut back by 3 bases and 1 base, the V and J ends lie 6 bases apart. The CDR3, from cysteine to phenylalanine, totals 13 residues. The read is trimmed to its CDR3 DNA, 39 bases read in frame from base 1. PBMCs were isolated by Ficoll-Paque density gradient centrifugation. The sample holds many counts of this clonotype. It lacks a known antigen. No per-base quality is available; no much larger clone lies one base away. This receptor was taken from a man in his late teens or twenties who had mild COVID-19 (a few samples of this study predate the infection). The sample titles of this study are shuffled in the database, so cell type and time point are left out; the donor was told from shared clones. Material for sequencing was PBMCs or a T cell subset sorted from them (not recorded which). The chain couples TRBV12-3 or TRBV12-4 to TRBJ1-1; no D segment can be confidently identified. The DNA is as follows: TGTGCCAGCAGTTTTAGGCGGAACACTGAAGCTTTCTTT. Its translation is CASSFRRNTEAFF.